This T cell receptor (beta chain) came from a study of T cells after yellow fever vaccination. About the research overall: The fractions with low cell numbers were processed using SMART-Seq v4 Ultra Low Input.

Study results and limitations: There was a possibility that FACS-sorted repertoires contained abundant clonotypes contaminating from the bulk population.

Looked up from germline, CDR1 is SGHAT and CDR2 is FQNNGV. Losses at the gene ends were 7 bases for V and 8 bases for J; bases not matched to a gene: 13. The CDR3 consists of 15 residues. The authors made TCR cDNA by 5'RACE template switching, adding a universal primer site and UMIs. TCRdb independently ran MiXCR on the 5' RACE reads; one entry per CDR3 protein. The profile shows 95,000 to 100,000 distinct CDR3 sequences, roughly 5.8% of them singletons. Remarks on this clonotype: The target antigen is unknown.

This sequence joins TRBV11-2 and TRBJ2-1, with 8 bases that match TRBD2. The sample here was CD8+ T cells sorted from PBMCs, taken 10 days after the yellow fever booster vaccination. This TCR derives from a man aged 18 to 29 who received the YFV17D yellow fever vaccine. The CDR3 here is CASNKRLAGTDEQFF. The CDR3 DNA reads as TGTGCCAGCAACAAGAGGCTAGCGGGCACCGATGAGCAGTTCTTC.